This entry lists 19 T cell receptor beta chains sequenced from one sample in a study of siplizumab effects on memory and regulatory T cells. This table comes from immunoSEQ multiplex PCR, and its TCRdb copy is limited to in-frame clones, with some not included. The repertoire holds 90,000 to 120,000 clones, with 94% as singletons. Sequenced: Tregs sorted from blood. The receptors shown here come from a human donor in good health.

This clone was seen only once. The chain couples TRBV16 to TRBJ1-1; 9 bases are a match to TRBD1. The germline V gene encodes CDR1 KGHSY and CDR2 FQNENV. V was pared by 4 bases and J by 4 bases, with 7 bases of the junction left unmatched. The CDR3 consists of 15 residues. The CDR3 loop reads CASSLQGQGPTEAFF. In DNA, the CDR3 is TGTGCCAGCAGCCTTCAGGGACAGGGTCCCACTGAAGCTTTCTTT.

The chain is built from TRBV5-1 and TRBJ2-7; D unresolved. Trimming left V 0 bases short and J 3 bases short, with 7 bases between. There are 13 residues in the CDR3. Germline V gene data show CDR1 as SGHRS and CDR2 as YFSETQ. CDR3 loop: CASSLGQDYEQYF. CDR3 sequence (DNA): TGCGCCAGCAGCTTGGGTCAGGACTACGAGCAGTACTTC.

V gene TRBV6-6 combines with J gene TRBJ1-5, with D maybe TRBD1 (5 bases). There are 11 residues in the CDR3. The V end was cut by 6 bases, the J end by 9 bases, with 9 bases between. Looked up from germline, CDR1 is MNHNY and CDR2 is SVGAGI (reference sequence). CDR3: CASRNRGPQHF. CDR3 DNA sequence: TGTGCCAGCAGAAATAGGGGGCCCCAGCATTTT.

The DNA of the CDR3 is TGTGCCTGGAGTCAGGGGTCCTACGAGCAGTACTTC. This codes for CAWSQGSYEQYF. The gene calls are TRBV30 and TRBJ2-7; maybe TRBD1 (6 bases). The CDR3 length is 12 residues. Trimming removed 2 bases at V and 1 base at J, with 6 bases between. The germline gives CDR1 GTSNPN, CDR2 SVGIG (reference sequence).

V is TRBV18 and J is TRBJ1-5; tentative D call: TRBD1 (6 bases). CDR1 and CDR2 from the germline V gene are KGHSH and LQKENI. With 2 bases removed from V and 6 bases from J, the gap between germline ends came to 23 bases. CDR3 size: 18 residues. The chain's CDR3 is CASSPVRTEMINLQPQHF. CDR3 DNA sequence: TGTGCCAGCTCACCAGTAAGGACAGAAATGATAAATCTTCAGCCCCAGCATTTT.

The chain links TRBV28 to TRBJ2-7, with a tentative D call TRBD1 (5 bases). Germline lookup yields CDR1 MDHEN and CDR2 SYDVKM. Trimming took off 10 bases at V and 2 bases at J, with 9 bases between the two ends. The CDR3 runs 11 residues. The CDR3 reads CATRVAYEQYF. CDR3 DNA: TGTGCCACCAGGGTGGCCTACGAGCAGTACTTC.

The chain joins TRBV6-1 to TRBJ2-1; 8 bases agree with TRBD1. Germline V gene lookup returns CDR1 MNHNS and CDR2 SASEGT. The CDR3 has 15 amino acids. With 8 bases clipped from V and 2 bases from J, the junction kept 8 bases outside the gene matches. Written as DNA, the CDR3 is TGTGCCAGCCATTACAGGGGGTTAGCCTACAATGAGCAGTTCTTC. This translates into CASHYRGLAYNEQFF.

CDR3 amino acids: CASTPGVSGNYEQYF. The CDR3 DNA is TGTGCCAGCACCCCAGGGGTTAGCGGGAACTACGAGCAGTACTTC. The chain employs TRBV27 and TRBJ2-7, with TRBD2 identical over 8 bases. Germline-derived CDR1 and CDR2 are MNHEY and SMNVEV (reference sequence). The length of the CDR3 is 15 residues. The ends lost 7 bases at V and 3 bases at J; junction bases unmatched: 11.

This clone has a single count. The chain couples TRBV19 to TRBJ1-5; D unresolved. The germline V gene encodes CDR1 LNHDA and CDR2 SQIVND (reference sequence). The CDR3 sequence is 15 residues long. V lost 5 bases and J lost 2, with 13 bases in between. The CDR3 loop reads CASSSYGFGNQPQHF. CDR3 coding DNA: TGTGCCAGTAGTTCTTATGGGTTTGGCAATCAGCCCCAGCATTTT.

This clone has a single count. This chain joins TRBV5-6 and TRBJ2-7; TRBD2 aligns across 9 bases. The germline V gene encodes CDR1 SGHDT and CDR2 YYEEEE. With V trimmed by 5 bases and J by 4 bases, 19 bases remained unmatched. This CDR3 is 18 amino acids long. This CDR3 reads CASSPRNSGSRDGYEQYF. CDR3 in DNA: TGTGCCAGCAGTCCGCGGAATAGCGGGAGTAGGGACGGTTACGAGCAGTACTTC.

The DNA for the CDR3 is TGCGCCAGCAGCTTGGCAGTCGGAAACACCATATATTTT. This translates into CASSLAVGNTIYF. The chain has TRBV5-1 and TRBJ1-3; D gene ambiguous. CDR3 length: 13 residues. V was pared by 0 bases and J by 4 bases, with 5 bases between. From germline, CDR1 is SGHRS and CDR2 YFSETQ.

J is TRBJ2-1 and V is TRBV30, with D tentatively TRBD2 (5 bases). The V gene's germline CDR1 is GTSNPN and CDR2 SVGIG (reference sequence). Trimming stripped 5 bases from V and 7 bases from J, with 18 bases between. The CDR3 has 14 amino acids. CDR3 amino acids: CAWEGFGESNEQFF. The CDR3 nucleotides read TGTGCCTGGGAAGGTTTCGGGGAATCTAATGAGCAGTTCTTC.

This clone has a single count. The J gene is TRBJ2-7, the V gene TRBV5-8, with TRBD2 as a possible D gene (5 bases). Trimming removed 3 bases at V and 3 bases at J, with 13 bases between. This CDR3 region has 14 residues. Germline V gene data show CDR1 as SGHTS and CDR2 as YDEGEE. The CDR3 DNA reads as TGTGCCAGCAGCTACCGAGGGATTGGCTACGAGCAGTACTTC. Protein: CASSYRGIGYEQYF.

The genes are TRBV9 and TRBJ2-3, with TRBD2 matching 7 bases. There are 17 residues in the CDR3. Germline CDR1 and CDR2: SGDLS and YYNGEE. Trimming took 4 bases from V and 0 from J; bases not matched to a gene: 11. The CDR3: CASSPHGRGISTDTQYF. CDR3 DNA sequence: TGTGCCAGCAGCCCCCACGGGCGGGGGATCAGCACAGATACGCAGTATTTT.

The CDR3 nucleotides read TGCGCCAGCAGCTGGGGGATGTTCTCTGGAAACACCATATATTTT. Amino acids: CASSWGMFSGNTIYF. The V gene is TRBV5-1, the J gene TRBJ1-3; TRBD1 might be the D (5 bases). The germline CDR1 and CDR2 sequences are SGHRS and YFSETQ. V was trimmed by 3 bases and J by 0 bases, leaving 10 bases between them. CDR3 size: 15 residues. The full variable domain, completed using reference TRBV5-1 and TRBJ1-3, is KAGVTQTPRYLIKTRGQQVTLSCSPISGHRSVSWYQQTPGQGLQFLFEYFSETQRNKGNFPGRFSGRQFSNSRSEMNVSTLELGDSALYLCASSWGMFSGNTIYFGEGSWLTVV.

The chain employs TRBV2 and TRBJ2-6; D is ambiguous. This CDR3 has 13 residues. The germline V gene has CDR1 SNHLY and CDR2 FYNNEI. V was pared by 8 bases and J by 0 bases, with 5 bases between. The DNA of the CDR3 is TGTGCCAGCCGTTCCTCTGGGGCCAACGTCCTGACTTTC. Its translation: CASRSSGANVLTF.

The V and J genes are TRBV6-1 and TRBJ1-5, with 7 bases fitting TRBD1. This CDR3 contains 14 residues. The V segment lost 11 bases and the J segment 0 bases; nucleotides outside the gene matches: 7. Germline-derived CDR1 and CDR2 are MNHNS and SASEGT. The CDR3, as DNA: TGTGCCTGCGGCAGGGGGAATAGCAATCAGCCCCAGCATTTT. Amino acid sequence: CACGRGNSNQPQHF.

The chain is built from TRBV2 and TRBJ2-1; 10 nucleotides match TRBD1. The CDR3 is 15 amino acids. Unmatched junction bases numbered 7, after V lost 7 bases and J lost 4 bases. Germline lookup yields CDR1 SNHLY and CDR2 FYNNEI. The CDR3 coding sequence is TGTGCCAGCACCGAAGGACAGGGGGTATACAATGAGCAGTTCTTC. Residues: CASTEGQGVYNEQFF.

The chain recombines TRBV28 with TRBJ1-4; D is perhaps TRBD1 (5 bases). The V end lost 4 bases, the J end lost 8 bases, and 14 bases lay between the germline ends. The germline CDR1 and CDR2 sequences are MDHEN and SYDVKM. CDR3 size: 14 residues. The CDR3 coding sequence is TGTGCCAGCAGTTGGGGCCACCGAAAGGAAAAACTGTTTTTT. Translated: CASSWGHRKEKLFF.